The 15 T cell receptor beta chains reported below all come from one sample, sequenced in a study of blood T cell repertoires in COVID-19. Libraries were prepared by immunoSEQ multiplex PCR; TCRdb keeps only in-frame clonotypes and omits some of them. The table records around 40,000 clones, approximately 87% of them present only once. The specimen was peripheral blood. The receptor source for this set is a middle-aged man with COVID-19, enrolled during active disease.

V usage is TRBV12-3 or TRBV12-4 and J usage is TRBJ1-3; D remains ambiguous. CDR3 length: 11 residues. V was cut by 7 bases and J by 3 bases, with 4 bases left in between. CDR3 residues: CASIYGNTIYF. CDR3 DNA: TGTGCCAGCATATATGGAAACACCATATATTTT.

V usage is TRBV28 and J usage is TRBJ1-1, with TRBD1 identical over 7 bases. Trimming at V came to 7 bases and at J to 5 bases, leaving 7 bases not matched to a gene. The CDR3 runs 13 residues. CDR1 is MDHEN and CDR2 is SYDVKM in the germline V gene. The DNA for the CDR3 is TGTGCCAGCACTCTGGGACAGCAGACTGAAGCTTTCTTT. It codes for CASTLGQQTEAFF.

The chain uses TRBV28 and TRBJ2-1; 10 bases fit TRBD2. V trimming: 3 bases; J trimming: 5 bases; junction bases outside the gene matches: 7. CDR3 length equals 16 residues. From germline, CDR1 is MDHEN and CDR2 SYDVKM. The CDR3 sequence is CASSFILAGVNNEQFF. The CDR3 nucleotides are TGTGCCAGCAGTTTTATTCTAGCGGGAGTAAACAATGAGCAGTTCTTC. The entire variable domain, with the rest obtained from reference TRBV28 and TRBJ2-1, is as follows: DVKVTQSSRYLVKRTGEKVFLECVQDMDHENMFWYRQDPGLGLRLIYFSYDVKMKEKGDIPEGYSVSREKKERFSLILESASTNQTSMYLCASSFILAGVNNEQFFGPGTRLTVL.

V usage is TRBV19 and J usage is TRBJ2-7; the D gene is possibly TRBD1 (6 bases). Germline lookup yields CDR1 LNHDA and CDR2 SQIVND (reference sequence). The V end was cut by 6 bases, the J end by 6 bases, with 18 bases between. This CDR3 has 14 amino acids. The CDR3 bases are TGTGCCAGTAGGGCAGGGGATGCAACTAGCGAGCAGTACTTC. Encoded protein: CASRAGDATSEQYF.

The rearrangement joins TRBV27 to TRBJ2-1; TRBD2 aligns across 10 bases. CDR3 length equals 20 residues. V shed 5 bases, J shed 3 bases, and the junction held 19 bases outside the gene matches. Germline V lookup: CDR1 MNHEY, CDR2 SMNVEV (reference sequence). The chain's CDR3 is CASSIRQRGLAGVLYNEQFF. CDR3 DNA: TGTGCCAGCAGTATCCGACAGAGGGGGCTAGCGGGGGTACTCTACAATGAGCAGTTCTTC.

V gene TRBV6-6 combines with J gene TRBJ1-6; D may be TRBD1 (6 bases). Germline CDR1 MNHNY, CDR2 SVGAGI (reference sequence). The CDR3 loop spans 12 amino acids. V dropped 7 bases and J dropped 6 bases, with 7 bases sitting between them. The CDR3 nucleotides are TGTGCCAGCAAACAGGGTAATTCACCCCTCCACTTT. Encoded protein: CASKQGNSPLHF.

The chain couples TRBV3-1 (or the pseudogene TRBV3-2) to TRBJ2-1; 9 nucleotides line up with TRBD1. The V and J ends lost 2 bases and 4 bases, in that order; junction bases with no gene match: 6. Germline V gives CDR1 LGHDT, CDR2 YNNKEL (reference sequence). CDR3 length: 16 amino acids. DNA for the CDR3: TGTGCCAGCAGCCAACCCTTGACAGGGGGTTACAATGAGCAGTTCTTC. This gives the protein CASSQPLTGGYNEQFF.

The chain carries TRBV19 and TRBJ2-1, with TRBD2 as a possible D gene (6 bases). This CDR3 comprises 12 residues. Trimming took 5 bases from V and 9 from J, leaving 11 bases between them. The V gene's germline CDR1 is LNHDA and CDR2 SQIVND (reference sequence). The CDR3 is CASSVWRGEQFF. The CDR3 coding sequence is TGTGCCAGTAGTGTTTGGAGGGGTGAGCAGTTCTTC.

This sequence joins TRBV12-2 and TRBJ2-3; TRBD1 reflects the table's D call only, with no check against the DNA. TRBV12-2 is a documented pseudogene. This CDR3 spans 16 amino acids. For the CDR3, the DNA is TGTGCAAGTCGCCTGGGACAGTCGGCTCGGACAGATACGCAGTATTTT. This encodes CASRLGQSARTDTQYF.

This CDR3 reads CSVGQGATNEQYF. CDR3 nucleotides: TGCAGCGTTGGACAGGGAGCTACTAACGAGCAGTACTTC. This rearrangement joins TRBV29-1 to TRBJ2-7, with TRBD1 identical over 7 bases. V shed 4 bases, J shed 5 bases, and the junction held 8 bases outside the gene matches. Germline CDR1 reads SQVTM; CDR2 reads ANQGSEA. This CDR3 is built from 13 residues.

This clone qualifies as medium-sized (0.01 to 0.1%). The chain couples TRBV7-3 to TRBJ1-2, with 8 bases identical to TRBD1. The CDR3 runs 16 residues. Germline V gene lookup returns CDR1 SGHTA and CDR2 FQGTGA. The junction had 10 bases not matched to a gene; V was cut back by 3 bases and J by 4 bases. CDR3 nucleotides: TGTGCCAGCAGCTTTTACCCGCAGGGGGCCTGCTATGGCTACACCTTC. It codes for CASSFYPQGACYGYTF.

The chain couples TRBV9 to TRBJ2-3, with 11 bases fitting TRBD2. Germline values: CDR1 SGDLS, CDR2 YYNGEE. J was trimmed by 4 bases and V by 0 bases; bases with no gene match: 4. CDR3 length: 16 amino acids. CDR3 loop: CASSVGLAGGSDTQYF. CDR3 sequence (DNA): TGTGCCAGCAGCGTAGGTCTAGCGGGGGGATCAGATACGCAGTATTTT.

The V call is TRBV30, the J call TRBJ2-1; 7 bases match TRBD2. The CDR3 has 16 residues. Trimming cost V 5 bases and J 7 bases; bases outside gene matches: 17. Germline V lookup: CDR1 GTSNPN, CDR2 SVGIG (reference sequence). CDR3 sequence (DNA): TGTGCCTGGCTCTCTAAGGCGGGAGCAGGAGCAAATGAGCAGTTCTTC. The encoded protein is CAWLSKAGAGANEQFF.

The chain has TRBV6-1 and TRBJ2-7, with 10 bases that match TRBD2. The junction had 8 bases not matched to a gene; V was cut back by 2 bases and J by 1 base. The CDR3 is 17 residues long. The germline V gene has CDR1 MNHNS and CDR2 SASEGT. DNA of the CDR3: TGTGCCAGCAGTGAAAGGGTAGCGGGAGGCGGATCCTACGAGCAGTACTTC. It encodes CASSERVAGGGSYEQYF.

V and J are TRBV6-5 and TRBJ2-7; TRBD1 matches 9 bases. Germline loops: CDR1 MNHEY, CDR2 SVGAGI. The ends lost 9 bases at V and 6 bases at J; junction bases unmatched: 6. The CDR3 is 12 residues long. CDR3 region: CASHTGGREQYF. In nucleotides, the CDR3 is TGTGCCAGTCACACAGGGGGCCGCGAGCAGTACTTC.